The 19 T cell receptor beta chains presented below share a single source sample, sequenced in a study of cytomegalovirus exposure and HLA in healthy donors. PCR amplification relied on 60 Vbeta primers (plus 13 Jbeta primers). Assay: immunoSEQ multiplex PCR; the TCRdb copy retains only in-frame clones and omits some. This table holds some 170,000 clones, roughly four fifths found once. Sequenced input: PBMCs. The receptors shown here come from a woman aged 40 to 50 in good health and CMV-seronegative.

The chain couples TRBV9 to TRBJ2-7; 8 bases map to TRBD2. V shed 4 bases, J shed 4 bases, and the junction held 7 bases outside the gene matches. The CDR3 has 14 residues. CDR1 SGDLS and CDR2 YYNGEE come from the germline V gene. The CDR3 protein is CASSKTSENYEQYF. CDR3 in DNA: TGTGCCAGCAGCAAGACTAGCGAGAATTACGAGCAGTACTTC. The whole variable domain, remainder taken from reference TRBV9 and TRBJ2-7, is DSGVTQTPKHLITATGQRVTLRCSPRSGDLSVYWYQQSLDQGLQFLIQYYNGEERAKGNILERFSAQQFPDLHSELNLSSLELGDSALYFCASSKTSENYEQYFGPGTRLTVT.

The rearrangement uses TRBV28 and TRBJ1-2, with D possibly TRBD1 on 5 matching bases. The CDR3 is 13 amino acids. V lost 7 bases and J lost 4, with 13 bases in between. Germline CDR1 is MDHEN and CDR2 is SYDVKM. CDR3: CASTIPRGYGYTF. The DNA for the CDR3 is TGTGCCAGCACCATCCCTAGGGGCTATGGCTACACCTTC.

The chain combines TRBV7-9 with TRBJ1-1; D is uncertain. This CDR3 is built from 13 residues. V was cut by 3 bases and J by 10 bases, with 15 bases left in between. Germline-derived CDR1 and CDR2 are SEHNR and FQNEAQ (reference sequence). This CDR3 reads CASSLEAAVGAFF. CDR3 DNA sequence: TGTGCCAGCAGCTTGGAGGCGGCAGTCGGAGCTTTCTTT. Full variable domain (remainder filled in from reference TRBV7-9 and TRBJ1-1): DTGVSQNPRHKITKRGQNVTFRCDPISEHNRLYWYRQTLGQGPEFLTYFQNEAQLEKSRLLSDRFSAERPKGSFSTLEIQRTEQGDSAMYLCASSLEAAVGAFFGQGTRLTVV.

The chain uses TRBV15 and TRBJ1-5; maybe TRBD1 (6 bases). In germline, CDR1 is LNHNV, CDR2 YYDKDF (reference sequence). The CDR3 consists of 16 residues. The germline V and J ends were trimmed by 5 bases and 3 bases, with 17 bases remaining between them. This chain's CDR3 is CATSPPQGRYNQPQHF. The CDR3 coding sequence is TGTGCCACCAGCCCTCCCCAGGGGAGATACAATCAGCCCCAGCATTTT.

As to this clone: Within the sample, other DNA sequences also encode this same CDR3. The chain combines TRBV28 with TRBJ1-2; D remains ambiguous. Germline CDR1 MDHEN, CDR2 SYDVKM. With 7 bases removed from V and 2 bases from J, the gap between germline ends came to 5 bases. The length of the CDR3 is 11 residues. The CDR3 region is CASTGNYGYTF. For the CDR3, the DNA is TGTGCCAGCACAGGAAACTATGGCTACACCTTC.

The gene calls are TRBV30 and TRBJ1-2; TRBD1 is a possible D gene (6 bases). This CDR3 has 13 residues. Germline V lookup: CDR1 GTSNPN, CDR2 SVGIG (reference sequence). V was trimmed by 4 bases and J by 4 bases, leaving 13 bases between them. This chain's CDR3 is CAWIPRGIYGYTF. The CDR3 coding sequence is TGTGCCTGGATCCCCAGGGGAATCTATGGCTACACCTTC.

The chain couples TRBV29-1 to TRBJ2-1; possible D gene TRBD2, 6 bases. V was clipped by 1 base and J by 5 bases, with 12 bases between them. The CDR3 has 14 residues. Per germline, CDR1 SQVTM and CDR2 ANQGSEA. For the CDR3, the DNA is TGCAGCGTTGAAGGGAAGGGACTCGACAATGAGCAGTTCTTC. Translation gives CSVEGKGLDNEQFF.

This clone came up a few times. The chain employs TRBV6-1 and TRBJ2-7, with TRBD1 matching over 8 bases. CDR1 is MNHNS and CDR2 is SASEGT in the germline V gene. The V segment lost 7 bases and the J segment 2 bases; nucleotides outside the gene matches: 7. The CDR3 contains 14 residues. The CDR3 spells CASTGDRWTYEQYF. CDR3 DNA sequence: TGTGCCAGCACCGGGGACAGGTGGACCTACGAGCAGTACTTC.

The chain combines TRBV30 with TRBJ1-6; D unclear. CDR1 and CDR2 from the germline V gene are GTSNPN and SVGIG (reference sequence). Trimming took off 1 base at V and 4 bases at J, with 8 bases between the two ends. The CDR3 runs to 14 residues. The CDR3 loop reads CAWSGEDYNSPLHF. The CDR3 DNA is TGTGCCTGGAGTGGAGAAGATTATAATTCACCCCTCCACTTT.

V is TRBV30 and J is TRBJ1-1, with D perhaps TRBD1 (5 bases). This CDR3 contains 13 residues. Trimming removed 2 bases at V and 5 bases at J, with 12 bases between. Germline values: CDR1 GTSNPN, CDR2 SVGIG (reference sequence). As DNA, the CDR3 is TGTGCCTGGAGTAGGGTGGGGGGGACTGAAGCTTTCTTT. Its translation: CAWSRVGGTEAFF.

The chain joins TRBV19 to TRBJ1-2; 9 bases agree with TRBD1. Germline CDR1 is LNHDA and CDR2 is SQIVND (reference sequence). Trimming at V came to 6 bases and at J to 4 bases, leaving 3 bases not matched to a gene. The CDR3 covers 13 residues. The CDR3, as DNA: TGTGCCAGTAGAGGACAGGGGATCTATGGCTACACCTTC. Translation gives CASRGQGIYGYTF.

The rearrangement joins TRBV28 to TRBJ1-1, with D possibly being TRBD1 (5 bases). Germline V CDR1 and CDR2: MDHEN, SYDVKM. CDR3 length: 13 amino acids. Trimming removed 8 bases from V and 4 bases from J, with 14 bases in between. CDR3 nucleotide sequence: TGTGCCAGCCGACCTCAGGGTATCACTGAAGCTTTCTTT. This translates into CASRPQGITEAFF.

The chain couples TRBV7-8 to TRBJ2-7, with TRBD2 identical over 11 bases. J was trimmed by 7 bases and V by 2 bases; bases with no gene match: 4. The CDR3 runs 14 residues. Germline V gene lookup returns CDR1 SGHVS and CDR2 FQNEAQ. CDR3 residues: CASSLLAGGKEQYF. The CDR3 bases are TGTGCCAGCAGCTTACTAGCGGGAGGAAAGGAGCAGTACTTC.

The V and J genes are TRBV6-1 and TRBJ1-5, with D unclear. The CDR3 is made up of 14 amino acids. CDR1 and CDR2 (germline): MNHNS, SASEGT. V lost 2 bases, J lost 3 bases, and 8 bases lay in between. In DNA, the CDR3 is TGTGCCAGCAGTGAAAGCCCGAACAATCAGCCCCAGCATTTT. As protein: CASSESPNNQPQHF.

The chain joins TRBV5-1 to TRBJ2-7; 10 bases agree with TRBD1. V shed 2 bases, J shed 0 bases, and the junction held 2 bases outside the gene matches. From germline, CDR1 is SGHRS and CDR2 YFSETQ. The CDR3 spans 15 residues. The CDR3 DNA reads as TGCGCCAGCAGCTTAGGGACAGGGGACTCCTACGAGCAGTACTTC. Its translation: CASSLGTGDSYEQYF. Looking up the rest from reference TRBV5-1 and TRBJ2-7 gives the full variable domain: KAGVTQTPRYLIKTRGQQVTLSCSPISGHRSVSWYQQTPGQGLQFLFEYFSETQRNKGNFPGRFSGRQFSNSRSEMNVSTLELGDSALYLCASSLGTGDSYEQYFGPGTRLTVT.

The chain links TRBV5-1 to TRBJ1-2; 9 bases fit TRBD1. Trimming at V came to 4 bases and at J to 4 bases, leaving 14 bases not matched to a gene. Germline V gene lookup returns CDR1 SGHRS and CDR2 YFSETQ. The CDR3 runs 17 residues. For the CDR3, the DNA is TGCGCCAGCAGCCGTTTGGGACAGGGAGTAGGCGGCTATGGCTACACCTTC. Translated, it gives CASSRLGQGVGGYGYTF.

The chain recombines TRBV5-4 with TRBJ2-3; 14 bases match TRBD2. In germline, CDR1 is SGHNT, CDR2 YYREEE (reference sequence). After removal of 1 base from V and 2 bases from J, the junction contained 3 bases not matched to a gene. The CDR3 runs 17 residues. CDR3 DNA: TGTGCCAGCAGCTTGTCGACTAGCGGGAGGGCCACAGATACGCAGTATTTT. Residues: CASSLSTSGRATDTQYF. Supplemented by reference TRBV5-4 and TRBJ2-3, the full variable domain reads ETGVTQSPTHLIKTRGQQVTLRCSSQSGHNTVSWYQQALGQGPQFIFQYYREEENGRGNFPPRFSGLQFPNYSSELNVNALELDDSALYLCASSLSTSGRATDTQYFGPGTRLTVL.

This chain links TRBV5-1 with TRBJ2-7; a possible D gene is TRBD1 (8 bases). The ends were cut back, 5 bases at V and 4 bases at J, with 19 bases in the middle. Germline values: CDR1 SGHRS, CDR2 YFSETQ. This CDR3 is 15 amino acids long. The CDR3 sequence: CASRDPTGGVYEQYF. CDR3 DNA sequence: TGCGCCAGCAGAGATCCCACAGGGGGGGTGTACGAGCAGTACTTC.

This clone has just a few counts. For the CDR3, the DNA is TGCGCCAGCAGCTTGACTAGCGGGGCGGGGAGTGATGAGCAGTTCTTC. Protein: CASSLTSGAGSDEQFF. The chain recombines TRBV5-1 with TRBJ2-1; TRBD2 matches 10 bases. Per the germline V gene, CDR1 is SGHRS and CDR2 is YFSETQ. The CDR3 covers 16 residues. Trimming removed 1 base from V and 8 bases from J; junction bases left unmatched: 9.